A single sample is the source of the 13 T cell receptor beta chains below, sequenced in a study of shared clonotypes between healthy human individuals. This table comes from immunoSEQ multiplex PCR, and its TCRdb copy is limited to in-frame clones, with some not included. Of roughly 700,000 clones detected, under 80% appear once; the ten largest clones hold less than 2%. The specimen was memory CD4+ T cells sorted from blood. Subset indicated: CD45RA-negative fraction. All receptors come from a woman in her twenties or thirties in good health.

This chain connects TRBV5-1 to TRBJ2-7, with 8 bases that match TRBD1. The CDR3 extends over 13 amino acids. The V gene's germline CDR1 is SGHRS and CDR2 YFSETQ. The V segment lost 4 bases and the J segment 7 bases; nucleotides outside the gene matches: 7. The DNA of the CDR3 is TGCGCCAGCAGCACGACAGGGGCACGGGAGCAGTACTTC. It codes for CASSTTGAREQYF.

The V call is TRBV2, the J call TRBJ2-2, with 10 positions matching TRBD2. The V gene's germline CDR1 is SNHLY and CDR2 FYNNEI. This CDR3 region has 18 residues. V dropped 1 base and J dropped 1; count of bases not matched to a gene: 6. The CDR3 region has the DNA TGTGCCAGCAGTGAAGTAGGGTGGACTAGCGGGAACACCGGGGAGCTGTTTTTT. Translating it yields CASSEVGWTSGNTGELFF.

The V call is TRBV28, the J call TRBJ1-5; TRBD1 matches 8 bases. The CDR3 loop spans 15 amino acids. The germline V gene has CDR1 MDHEN and CDR2 SYDVKM. Trimming took 8 bases from V and 3 from J; bases not matched to a gene: 9. In DNA form, the CDR3 reads TGTGCCAGCCTCAGGGGGCCTTCGTTCAATCAGCCCCAGCATTTT. Its protein is CASLRGPSFNQPQHF.

The rearrangement joins TRBV28 to TRBJ2-5; D remains unclear. The CDR3 is 15 residues long. Germline-derived CDR1 and CDR2 are MDHEN and SYDVKM. Trimming took off 5 bases at V and 2 bases at J, with 15 bases between the two ends. The CDR3: CASSLRRNGQETQYF. CDR3 nucleotides: TGTGCCAGCAGTCTCCGCAGGAACGGGCAAGAGACCCAGTACTTC.

In regard to this clone: The sample contains more than one DNA sequence encoding this CDR3. The rearrangement links TRBV5-1 to TRBJ1-1, with unresolved D. V was shortened by 0 bases and J by 2 bases, with 5 bases between the two germline ends. CDR1 is SGHRS and CDR2 is YFSETQ in the germline V gene. This CDR3 is built from 13 residues. CDR3 bases: TGCGCCAGCAGCTTGGCCAGAAACACTGAAGCTTTCTTT. Translating it yields CASSLARNTEAFF.

This rearrangement joins TRBV28 to TRBJ2-3; TRBD2 matches at 10 bases. V dropped 3 bases and J dropped 2; count of bases not matched to a gene: 11. Germline assignment: CDR1 MDHEN and CDR2 SYDVKM. This CDR3 has 18 amino acids. The chain's CDR3 is CASSFRLAGVRNTDTQYF. CDR3 bases: TGTGCCAGCAGTTTCCGGCTAGCGGGAGTGCGGAACACAGATACGCAGTATTTT. Full variable domain (rest looked up from reference TRBV28 and TRBJ2-3): DVKVTQSSRYLVKRTGEKVFLECVQDMDHENMFWYRQDPGLGLRLIYFSYDVKMKEKGDIPEGYSVSREKKERFSLILESASTNQTSMYLCASSFRLAGVRNTDTQYFGPGTRLTVL.

The V call is TRBV18, the J call TRBJ2-2, with no clear D. In germline, CDR1 is KGHSH, CDR2 LQKENI. Trimming cost V 3 bases and J 2 bases, with 7 bases left between them. The CDR3 runs to 14 residues. The CDR3 here is CASSPSHNTGELFF. The CDR3 nucleotides read TGTGCCAGCTCACCGTCACACAACACCGGGGAGCTGTTTTTT.

The table lists this clone with many counts. The gene calls are TRBV28 and TRBJ2-7; 10 bases are shared with TRBD2. With 4 bases clipped from V and 1 base from J, the junction kept 4 bases outside the gene matches. Germline CDR1 reads MDHEN; CDR2 reads SYDVKM. The CDR3 runs to 15 residues. The CDR3 reads CASSSLAGGSYEQYF. CDR3 nucleotides: TGTGCCAGCAGTTCTTTAGCGGGGGGATCCTACGAGCAGTACTTC.

The V gene is TRBV5-1, the J gene TRBJ1-3; D gene ambiguous. The CDR3 sequence is 15 residues long. Germline CDR1 SGHRS, CDR2 YFSETQ. Between the trimmed V and J ends, which lost 4 bases and 2 bases, there was a span of 13 bases. In DNA form, the CDR3 reads TGCGCCAGCAGCCAAGAGCCGCGTCCTGGAAACACCATATATTTT. Translated: CASSQEPRPGNTIYF.

V is TRBV28 and J is TRBJ2-7; 7 bases fit TRBD1. The CDR3 covers 12 residues. Per germline, CDR1 MDHEN and CDR2 SYDVKM. The V gene end was trimmed by 7 bases and the J gene end by 6 bases; junction bases not matched to a gene: 6. CDR3 DNA: TGTGCCAGCACCCCACAGGGGCGCGAGCAGTACTTC. Protein: CASTPQGREQYF.

For this clone: Other nucleotide sequences in the sample specify the same CDR3. The chain combines TRBV4-2 with TRBJ2-1, with 11 bases lining up with TRBD2. Germline assignment: CDR1 LGHNA and CDR2 YNFKEQ. J lost 3 bases, V lost 3 bases, and 1 base had no gene match. The CDR3 is made up of 15 amino acids. CDR3 DNA: TGTGCCAGCAGCCAGGGACTAGCGGACTACAATGAGCAGTTCTTC. It translates to CASSQGLADYNEQFF.

This chain joins TRBV27 and TRBJ2-7; 9 bases align to TRBD1. Per the germline V gene, CDR1 is MNHEY and CDR2 is SMNVEV (reference sequence). The CDR3 sequence is 14 residues long. V was pared by 5 bases and J by 5 bases, with 7 bases of the junction left unmatched. This chain's CDR3 is CASSAYRGRDEQYF. The CDR3 nucleotides read TGTGCCAGCAGTGCCTACAGGGGGCGCGACGAGCAGTACTTC.

The rearrangement links TRBV14 to TRBJ2-5, with D possibly being TRBD1 (5 bases). The germline V gene has CDR1 SGHDN and CDR2 FVKESK. The V end was cut by 3 bases, the J end by 5 bases, with 10 bases between. The CDR3 runs 13 residues. The DNA of the CDR3 is TGTGCCAGCAGCCAGGGGCTTCGGGAGACCCAGTACTTC. Its protein product is CASSQGLRETQYF. Together with reference TRBV14 and TRBJ2-5, the CDR3 gives the full variable domain: EAGVTQFPSHSVIEKGQTVTLRCDPISGHDNLYWYRRVMGKEIKFLLHFVKESKQDESGMPNNRFLAERTGGTYSTLKVQPAELEDSGVYFCASSQGLRETQYFGPGTRLLVL.